This TCR beta chain was documented in a study of OX40 agonist ivuxolimab in advanced cancers. In the study overall: Mean age approximately 66 years, range about 20 to 79; roughly 82% male. Broader study findings: CD8+ T cells showed, on average, more clonal expansion than CD4+ cells. CD4+ and CD8+ T cells in blood underwent clonal expansion by week 6 at 0.1 to 3.0 mg/kg.

This CDR3 has 13 residues. Looked up from germline, CDR1 is MNHNY and CDR2 is SVGAGI (reference sequence). V was clipped by 6 bases and J by 1 base, with 10 bases between them. Turning to this clone: Its specificity is unknown.

Only in-frame clones appear in the TCRdb table, and some are missing; sequencing was by immunoSEQ multiplex PCR. The sample gives approximately 64,000 clones, roughly 80% of which show up once; about 3.5% is in the top ten. Patients had blood sampled at baseline and again on cycle 4 day 1 and cycle 7 day 1. The material sequenced was CD4+ or CD8+ T cells sorted from blood, taken in a trial of the OX40 agonist ivuxolimab. The V and J genes are TRBV6-6 and TRBJ2-7; D is perhaps TRBD2 (5 bases). The TCR sequence derives from an adult with an advanced solid tumor such as melanoma, head and neck, liver or kidney cancer. CDR3 nucleotide sequence: TGTGCCAGCAGCCTTGGGAGTTCCTACGAGCAGTACTTC. Amino acids: CASSLGSSYEQYF.